This TCR beta chain was profiled in a study of blood T cell repertoires in COVID-19. About the research overall: Samples representing acute and convalescent COVID-19 were sourced from the United States, Italy and Spain. In each case, the material was cDNA or gDNA derived from T cells, B-cell-depleted T cells, or PBMCs.

Authors' methods: Scientists estimated how many nucleated cells there were by amplifying reference gene primers. This table comes from immunoSEQ multiplex PCR, and its TCRdb copy is limited to in-frame clones, with some not included. V and J calls plus clone size are reproduced from that table; the DNA served to infer D and trimming. Here the sample spans a few hundred thousand clones, 70% to 85% being singletons. There are 14 residues in the CDR3. With V trimmed by 4 bases and J by 8 bases, 5 bases remained unmatched. CDR1 and CDR2 from the germline V gene are MNHNY and SVGAGI (reference sequence). This sequence joins TRBV6-6 and TRBJ1-4, with 9 bases matching TRBD1. The TCR comes from a human donor with acute or convalescent COVID-19. The donor label of this sample is uncertain. Sequenced material: peripheral blood. The CDR3 nucleotides are TGTGCCAGCAGTTGGGACAGGGTCGACGAAAAACTGTTTTTT. Translation: CASSWDRVDEKLFF.